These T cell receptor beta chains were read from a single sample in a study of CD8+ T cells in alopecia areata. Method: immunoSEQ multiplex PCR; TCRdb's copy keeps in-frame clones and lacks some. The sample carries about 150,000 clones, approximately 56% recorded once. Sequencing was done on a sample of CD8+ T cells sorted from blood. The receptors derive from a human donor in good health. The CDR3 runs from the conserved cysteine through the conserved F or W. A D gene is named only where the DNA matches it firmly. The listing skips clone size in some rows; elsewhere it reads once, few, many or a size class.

CASRGRTSGMKTQYF TGTGCCAGCAGGGGACGGACTAGCGGGATGAAGACCCAGTACTTC TRBD2 TRBJ2-5 . TRBV13
CASSQVGGYEQYF TGCGCCAGCAGCCAAGTGGGTGGCTACGAGCAGTACTTC . TRBJ2-7 few TRBV4-1
CASSEGGRQILRSQETQYF TGTGCCAGCAGTGAAGGGGGCAGACAAATCTTGCGCTCCCAAGAGACCCAGTACTTC . TRBJ2-5 . TRBV2
CASRKGETQYF TGTGCCAGCAGGAAAGGGGAGACCCAGTACTTC . TRBJ2-5 . TRBV6-5
CSIGPSNEQFF TGCAGCATTGGACCAAGCAATGAGCAGTTCTTC . TRBJ2-1 . TRBV29-1
CSVEKTAYEQYF TGCAGCGTTGAGAAGACAGCCTACGAGCAGTACTTC . TRBJ2-7 . TRBV29-1
CASSRPGQGLYEQYF TGCGCCAGCAGCCGTCCGGGACAGGGCCTTTACGAGCAGTACTTC TRBD1 TRBJ2-7 . TRBV5-1
CASSLGYSNQPQHF TGTGCCAGCAGCTTAGGTTATAGCAATCAGCCCCAGCATTTT . TRBJ1-5 . TRBV5-4
CSAEGHHTEAFF TGCAGCGCCGAGGGACACCACACTGAAGCTTTCTTT . TRBJ1-1 . TRBV29-1
CSGGETSGAYEQYF TGCAGCGGAGGCGAGACTAGCGGAGCCTACGAGCAGTACTTC TRBD2 TRBJ2-7 . TRBV29-1
CSAPGLATYNEQFF TGCAGCGCACCGGGACTTGCAACCTACAATGAGCAGTTCTTC . TRBJ2-1 . TRBV29-1
CASSLGRGSNQPQHF TGTGCCAGCAGCTTAGGCCGGGGGTCGAATCAGCCCCAGCATTTT . TRBJ1-5 few TRBV11-2
CASSFGRSEQYF TGTGCCAGCAGCTTCGGGCGAAGCGAGCAGTACTTC . TRBJ2-7 . TRBV13
CASSLGRPYHRNEQYF TGCGCCAGCAGCTTGGGTCGGCCCTACCATAGGAACGAGCAGTACTTC . TRBJ2-7 . TRBV5-1
CASSPSGTSYNEQFF TGTGCCAGCAGCCCTAGCGGGACCAGCTACAATGAGCAGTTCTTC TRBD2 TRBJ2-1 . TRBV7-6
CASSLWLGGGTGELFF TGTGCCAGCAGCTTGTGGTTGGGAGGTGGCACCGGGGAGCTGTTTTTT . TRBJ2-2 . TRBV5-6
CASSSTAIRELFF TGTGCCAGCAGTTCGACTGCTATTCGGGAGCTGTTTTTT . TRBJ2-2 . TRBV2
CASSQVRGYEQYF TGCGCCAGCAGCCAGGTCAGGGGATACGAGCAGTACTTC . TRBJ2-7 . TRBV4-1
CASSQGLNTGELFF TGCGCCAGCAGCCAAGGACTGAACACCGGGGAGCTGTTTTTT . TRBJ2-2 few TRBV4-1
CASSELVSSYNEQFF TGTGCCAGCAGTGAGTTGGTTAGCTCCTACAATGAGCAGTTCTTC . TRBJ2-1 few TRBV2
CSVDGREGYNEQFF TGCAGCGTAGACGGGCGGGAGGGTTACAATGAGCAGTTCTTC TRBD2 TRBJ2-1 . TRBV29-1
CASTLQDRVETQYF TGTGCCAGCACGCTGCAGGACAGGGTCGAGACCCAGTACTTC TRBD1 TRBJ2-5 few TRBV18
CSVEYGASSGNTIYF TGCAGCGTTGAATATGGGGCTAGCTCTGGAAACACCATATATTTT . TRBJ1-3 few TRBV29-1
CASRQSFEAFF TGTGCCAGCAGACAGAGTTTCGAAGCTTTCTTT . TRBJ1-1 . TRBV25-1
CASRLLGLFF TGTGCCAGCAGACTACTGGGGCTGTTTTTT . TRBJ1-4 . TRBV6-1
CACSESETQYF TGTGCCTGTTCGGAGTCCGAGACCCAGTACTTC . TRBJ2-5 . TRBV12-5
CASSPSPYEQYF TGTGCCAGCAGCCCCTCGCCCTACGAGCAGTACTTC . TRBJ2-7 few TRBV7-9
CASSWTGEQFF TGTGCCAGCAGCTGGACTGGTGAGCAGTTCTTC . TRBJ2-1 . TRBV7-2
CASSERGTSGADEQFF TGTGCCAGCAGTGAGCGTGGGACTAGCGGGGCGGATGAGCAGTTCTTC TRBD2 TRBJ2-1 few TRBV6-4
CASSVGERVATEAFF TGTGCCAGCAGCGTAGGGGAAAGGGTGGCCACTGAAGCTTTCTTT . TRBJ1-1 . TRBV9
CASSQVNRGGRQYF TGTGCCAGCAGCCAAGTGAACAGGGGGGGTAGGCAGTACTTC . TRBJ2-7 . TRBV14
CASRTPTDSNEKLFF TGTGCCAGCAGGACCCCGACAGACAGTAATGAAAAACTGTTTTTT . TRBJ1-4 . TRBV6-5
CASSTSDRWNGYTF TGTGCCAGCAGTACCTCAGACAGGTGGAATGGCTACACCTTC . TRBJ1-2 . TRBV7-9
CASSVQGNYGYTF TGTGCCAGCAGCGTTCAGGGAAACTATGGCTACACCTTC . TRBJ1-2 once TRBV9
CASSEGLAERSYEQYF TGTGCCAGCAGTGAAGGTCTAGCGGAACGCTCCTACGAGCAGTACTTC TRBD2 TRBJ2-7 . TRBV6-1
CSVEDRGRLRQGRRETQYF TGCAGCGTTGAAGATCGTGGTCGACTCCGACAGGGACGGAGGGAGACCCAGTACTTC TRBD1 TRBJ2-5 . TRBV29-1
CASSLAREETQYF TGTGCCAGCAGCTTAGCGCGAGAAGAGACCCAGTACTTC . TRBJ2-5 once TRBV7-6
CASSPLAGGNSYEQYF TGTGCCAGCAGTCCGTTAGCGGGAGGGAACAGCTACGAGCAGTACTTC TRBD2 TRBJ2-7 . TRBV27
CASSTPETQYF TGTGCCAGCAGTACCCCGGAGACCCAGTACTTC . TRBJ2-5 few TRBV28
CASSLLGNTGELFF TGTGCCAGCAGTTTACTTGGGAATACCGGGGAGCTGTTTTTT . TRBJ2-2 . TRBV6-5
CASSTAPPGGHYEQYF TGTGCCAGCAGCACAGCCCCTCCAGGGGGGCACTACGAGCAGTACTTC . TRBJ2-7 . TRBV7-8
CSVDLGSYGYTF TGCAGCGTTGATTTGGGCAGCTATGGCTACACCTTC . TRBJ1-2 . TRBV29-1
CSAPSGIYNEQFF TGCAGCGCCCCTAGCGGAATTTACAATGAGCAGTTCTTC TRBD2 TRBJ2-1 few TRBV29-1
CASSLSLAGGPVAGELFF TGTGCCAGCAGTTTATCACTAGCGGGAGGGCCAGTTGCCGGGGAGCTGTTTTTT TRBD2 TRBJ2-2 . TRBV27
CASSLPPNEQFF TGCGCCAGCAGCTTACCACCCAATGAGCAGTTCTTC . TRBJ2-1 . TRBV5-1
CASSPHRSLYEQYF TGCGCCAGCAGCCCTCACAGGTCTCTCTACGAGCAGTACTTC . TRBJ2-7 . TRBV4-1
CSVEDDRDRSRKLFF TGCAGCGTTGAAGATGACAGGGACCGTTCACGAAAACTGTTTTTT TRBD1 TRBJ1-4 . TRBV29-1
CASSVGGFQETQYF TGTGCCAGCAGCGTAGGAGGTTTCCAAGAGACCCAGTACTTC . TRBJ2-5 . TRBV9
CASMDSSGEQYF TGTGCCAGCATGGACAGCTCCGGTGAGCAGTACTTC . TRBJ2-7 . TRBV6-6
CASSQLHGWIGGEQYF TGCGCCAGCAGCCAGCTCCACGGGTGGATAGGAGGCGAGCAGTACTTC . TRBJ2-7 . TRBV4-1
CASSLAAGSYEQYF TGCGCCAGCAGCTTGGCGGCAGGGTCCTACGAGCAGTACTTC . TRBJ2-7 . TRBV5-1
CASSLTATTNTGELFF TGTGCCAGCAGCTTGACAGCTACGACGAACACCGGGGAGCTGTTTTTT . TRBJ2-2 . TRBV5-6
CASSQGTNTGELFF TGTGCCAGCAGTCAGGGTACCAACACCGGGGAGCTGTTTTTT . TRBJ2-2 . TRBV27
CASSGLTNTEAFF TGTGCCAGCAGCGGACTGACTAACACTGAAGCTTTCTTT . TRBJ1-1 . TRBV6-6
CASSSRGGNEQFF TGTGCCAGCAGCTCACGGGGGGGGAATGAGCAGTTCTTC TRBD2 TRBJ2-1 few TRBV27
CASSYGDRDGYTF TGTGCCAGCAGTTACGGGGACAGAGATGGCTACACCTTC TRBD1 TRBJ1-2 . TRBV6-5
CASSPNNEKLFF TGTGCCAGCAGCCCAAATAATGAAAAACTGTTTTTT . TRBJ1-4 . TRBV27
CASSQAAGLSGNTIYF TGCGCCAGCAGCCAAGCGGCAGGGCTCTCTGGAAACACCATATATTTT . TRBJ1-3 . TRBV4-1
CASSGGENTEAFF TGTGCCAGCAGTGGTGGAGAGAACACTGAAGCTTTCTTT . TRBJ1-1 once TRBV11-1